This passage covers 6 T cell receptor beta chains from one sample sequenced in a study of cytomegalovirus exposure and HLA in healthy donors. PCR used 60 Vbeta primers and 13 Jbeta primers. Libraries were prepared by immunoSEQ multiplex PCR; TCRdb keeps only in-frame clonotypes and omits some of them. The sample has 110,000 to 150,000 clones, roughly 80% seen once; the top ten hold roughly 2.9%. Sequencing input: PBMCs. The receptors shown here come from a female donor in good health and CMV-seronegative.

The CDR3: CASSLSVSSGGYGYTF. Here the CDR3 DNA reads TGTGCCAGCAGTTTAAGCGTATCCTCAGGGGGCTATGGCTACACCTTC. The rearrangement joins TRBV27 to TRBJ1-2; 7 positions agree with TRBD1. Germline V gives CDR1 MNHEY, CDR2 SMNVEV (reference sequence). Trimming took 2 bases from V and 4 from J; bases not matched to a gene: 10. The CDR3 loop spans 16 amino acids.

The rearrangement joins TRBV9 to TRBJ2-2; 15 nucleotides agree with TRBD2. The germline V gene encodes CDR1 SGDLS and CDR2 YYNGEE. V dropped 4 bases and J dropped 0; count of bases not matched to a gene: 10. The CDR3 extends over 20 amino acids. CDR3 coding DNA: TGTGCCAGCAGCCCTCGTCCCGGGACTAGCGGGGGGCCGAACACCGGGGAGCTGTTTTTT. The encoded protein is CASSPRPGTSGGPNTGELFF.

CDR3 sequence (DNA): TGTGCCAGCAGTTTAATACAGGGGTCCGGGGAGCTGTTTTTT. Translating it yields CASSLIQGSGELFF. The chain carries TRBV6-5 and TRBJ2-2; TRBD1 matches 7 bases. V lost 4 bases to trimming and J lost 6 bases; unmatched junction nucleotides: 5. Germline loops: CDR1 MNHEY, CDR2 SVGAGI. This CDR3 comprises 14 residues.

This chain links TRBV30 with TRBJ2-3; D might be TRBD2 (6 bases). The V end was cut by 2 bases, the J end by 4 bases, with 13 bases between. CDR3 size: 14 residues. Germline V gene lookup returns CDR1 GTSNPN and CDR2 SVGIG (reference sequence). CDR3 in amino acids: CAWSRSGAADTQYF. CDR3 DNA: TGTGCCTGGAGTAGGTCGGGAGCGGCAGATACGCAGTATTTT.

This chain links TRBV5-1 with TRBJ1-1, with 8 bases aligning to TRBD1. This CDR3 is built from 16 residues. Germline V gene sequence: CDR1 SGHRS, CDR2 YFSETQ. The trim removed 2 bases at V and 0 bases at J, leaving 6 bases unmatched. CDR3: CASSFTGQDLNTEAFF. The DNA for the CDR3 is TGCGCCAGCAGCTTTACGGGACAGGACTTGAACACTGAAGCTTTCTTT.

V and J are TRBV5-1 and TRBJ2-3, with 8 bases lining up with TRBD1. V trimming: 0 bases; J trimming: 5 bases; junction bases outside the gene matches: 5. CDR3 length: 15 amino acids. CDR1 is SGHRS, CDR2 YFSETQ, per germline. CDR3 in DNA: TGCGCCAGCAGCTTGGCTCAGGGGGCGGGAGATACGCAGTATTTT. This translates into CASSLAQGAGDTQYF.